The 12 T cell receptor beta chains in this list originate from one sample, sequenced in a study of OX40 agonist ivuxolimab in advanced cancers. Repertoires were generated with immunoSEQ multiplex PCR, while TCRdb's copy carries only in-frame clones and drops some. The sample includes about 44,000 clones, over 85% of them seen just once. This specimen was CD4+ or CD8+ T cells sorted from blood, taken in a trial of the OX40 agonist ivuxolimab. These receptors were taken from an adult with an advanced solid tumor such as melanoma, head and neck, liver or kidney cancer.

V gene TRBV29-1 combines with J gene TRBJ2-2, with D unclear. The CDR3 totals 13 residues. V lost 7 bases and J lost 3, with 12 bases in between. The germline V gene encodes CDR1 SQVTM and CDR2 ANQGSEA. DNA for the CDR3: TGCAGCGGCTTGGATGGATACACCGGGGAGCTGTTTTTT. Translation gives CSGLDGYTGELFF.

The genes are TRBV13 and TRBJ2-1; D gene uncertain. From germline, CDR1 is PRHDT and CDR2 FYEKMQ (reference sequence). Trimming shortened V by 0 bases and J by 5 bases, and 14 bases separated the two germline ends. CDR3 length: 16 residues. The CDR3: CASSLGLVGDNNEQFF. Written as DNA, the CDR3 is TGTGCCAGCAGCTTAGGGCTAGTAGGCGATAACAATGAGCAGTTCTTC.

This clone was counted a few times. The chain employs TRBV2 and TRBJ1-2, with D hard to call. The CDR3 spans 10 residues. Germline-derived CDR1 and CDR2 are SNHLY and FYNNEI. Trimming left V 8 bases short and J 8 bases short, with 9 bases between. The CDR3 sequence: CASLDGGYTF. In nucleotides, the CDR3 is TGTGCCAGCCTGGACGGGGGCTACACCTTC.

The chain recombines TRBV4-3 with TRBJ2-1; either TRBD1 or TRBD2 may fit D (5 bases each). Germline values: CDR1 LGHNA, CDR2 YSLEER. V lost 5 bases and J lost 8, with 16 bases in between. There are 14 residues in the CDR3. Written as DNA, the CDR3 is TGCGCCAGCAGCAGCCGGGACGGAATTTATGAGCAGTTCTTC. As protein: CASSSRDGIYEQFF.

The chain has TRBV7-6 and TRBJ2-7, with unresolved D. CDR1 and CDR2 (germline): SGHVS, FNYEAQ. Trimming removed 3 bases from V and 3 bases from J, with 9 bases in between. The CDR3 is 13 residues long. The CDR3 coding sequence is TGTGCCAGCAGCTTTTCAGACGTCTACGAGCAGTACTTC. Amino acid sequence: CASSFSDVYEQYF. Variable domain in full (rest from reference TRBV7-6 and TRBJ2-7): GAGVSQSPRYKVTKRGQDVALRCDPISGHVSLYWYRQALGQGPEFLTYFNYEAQQDKSGLPNDRFSAERPEGSISTLTIQRTEQRDSAMYRCASSFSDVYEQYFGPGTRLTVT.

The chain recombines TRBV4-3 with TRBJ1-1, with TRBD1 matching 7 bases. Germline trimming cut 4 bases from V and 2 bases from J; bases unmatched to any gene: 4. This CDR3 is 14 amino acids long. CDR1 and CDR2 from the germline V gene are LGHNA and YSLEER. The CDR3: CASSPGTDNTEAFF. Written as DNA, the CDR3 is TGCGCCAGCAGCCCCGGGACAGATAACACTGAAGCTTTCTTT.

The genes are TRBV28 and TRBJ1-2; D might be TRBD1 (5 bases). Germline V gene data show CDR1 as MDHEN and CDR2 as SYDVKM. The CDR3 has 14 residues. Trimming took 3 bases from V and 8 from J, leaving 16 bases between them. This CDR3 is CASSFVEGAKGYTF. As DNA, the CDR3 is TGTGCCAGCAGTTTTGTGGAAGGGGCAAAGGGCTACACCTTC.

The V and J genes are TRBV7-8 and TRBJ2-3; the D is unclear. The CDR3 is 11 residues long. Germline CDR1 and CDR2: SGHVS and FQNEAQ. Trimming cost V 6 bases and J 6 bases, with 7 bases left between them. The DNA for the CDR3 is TGTGCCAGCAGGGATTTTGATACGCAGTATTTT. Residues: CASRDFDTQYF.

The chain carries TRBV28 and TRBJ1-2, with TRBD1 identical over 8 bases. After removal of 4 bases from V and 7 bases from J, the junction contained 8 bases not matched to a gene. The CDR3 runs 14 residues. Germline V gives CDR1 MDHEN, CDR2 SYDVKM. The CDR3: CASSSLTGDPGYTF. CDR3 nucleotide sequence: TGTGCCAGCAGTTCGTTGACAGGGGACCCTGGCTACACCTTC.

The rearrangement uses TRBV7-8 and TRBJ1-1; D unresolved. This CDR3 has 13 residues. CDR1 is SGHVS and CDR2 is FQNEAQ in the germline V gene. V was trimmed by 8 bases and J by 5 bases, leaving 15 bases between them. The chain's CDR3 is CASVLQYGTEAFF. In DNA, the CDR3 is TGTGCCAGCGTGTTACAGTACGGGACTGAAGCTTTCTTT.

The V call is TRBV19, the J call TRBJ2-7; 7 nucleotides line up with TRBD1. Germline-derived CDR1 and CDR2 are LNHDA and SQIVND (reference sequence). This CDR3 region has 16 residues. Losses at the gene ends were 3 bases for V and 0 bases for J; bases not matched to a gene: 8. The CDR3 reads CASSIGTASSSYEQYF. The CDR3 nucleotides read TGTGCCAGTAGTATCGGGACAGCCTCAAGCTCCTACGAGCAGTACTTC.

The genes are TRBV27 and TRBJ1-2; D is perhaps TRBD1 (6 bases). Trimming shortened V by 8 bases and J by 6 bases, and 16 bases separated the two germline ends. Germline V CDR1 and CDR2: MNHEY, SMNVEV (reference sequence). CDR3 length equals 13 residues. The CDR3, as DNA: TGTGCCAGCGGCGGGTGGGGGCTAGATGGCTACACCTTC. Translated, it gives CASGGWGLDGYTF.